This TCR beta chain was profiled in a study of blood T cell repertoires in COVID-19. In the study overall: Sites in the United States, Italy and Spain provided acute and convalescent COVID-19 samples. PBMCs, B-cell-depleted T cells, or T cells were the source of the cDNA or gDNA that made up the material.

CDR1 SGHTA and CDR2 FQGNSA come from the germline V gene. The CDR3 extends over 14 amino acids. V was clipped by 3 bases and J by 7 bases, with 16 bases between them. As handled by the study authors: Amplification of reference gene primers was used by the study to estimate nucleated cell counts. Sequenced by immunoSEQ multiplex PCR; TCRdb stores in-frame clones only, minus some. The D gene and trimming were derived from the DNA, and the V and J assignments and clone size from that table. The table shows more than 200,000 clones, with 86% occurring only once. V and J are TRBV7-2 and TRBJ2-7; TRBD1 is a possible D gene (6 bases). Material for sequencing was peripheral blood. The clonotype originates from a man younger than 40 with active or convalescent COVID-19. The CDR3 nucleotides are TGTGCCAGCAGCTTGTCCACAGGGTCTGGTGAGCAGTACTTC. The encoded protein is CASSLSTGSGEQYF.